Presented here are 19 T cell receptor beta chains from one specimen sequenced in a study of T cell repertoires in cytomegalovirus infection. One entry per CDR3 protein, called by TCRdb with MiXCR from the reads. The table lists around 310,000 distinct CDR3 sequences, roughly a sixth of them singletons. The sample comprised PBMCs. The receptors originated from a human donor in good health (CMV status not recorded). Some clones in this sample may be carry-over from other donors' samples.

This clonotype has a count of ten or more. CDR3 residues: CASSVQGNRETQYF. In DNA form, the CDR3 reads TGTGCCAGCAGCGTACAGGGAAATCGAGAGACCCAGTACTTC. The rearrangement joins TRBV7-2 to TRBJ2-5; possible D gene TRBD1, 6 bases. Germline V CDR1 and CDR2: SGHTA, FQGNSA. V was clipped by 5 bases and J by 4 bases, with 14 bases between them. There are 14 residues in the CDR3.

This clonotype was detected only a few times. The genes are TRBV4-3 and TRBJ2-3; D not resolved. Germline V CDR1 and CDR2: LGHNA, YSLEER. The CDR3 has 13 residues. Trimming pared 1 base from V and 2 bases from J, leaving 4 bases between. The CDR3 DNA reads as TGCGCCAGCAGCCAAGTGTTCACAGATACGCAGTATTTT. Protein sequence: CASSQVFTDTQYF.

This clonotype was observed a handful of times. The V call is TRBV7-8, the J call TRBJ1-5; 9 nucleotides agree with TRBD1. V lost 2 bases and J lost 6; bases outside the gene matches: 8. The CDR3 is 16 amino acids. Per the germline V gene, CDR1 is SGHVS and CDR2 is FQNEAQ. The CDR3 bases are TGTGCCAGCAGCTTATGGGGACAGGGTATCGCTCAGCCCCAGCATTTT. It codes for CASSLWGQGIAQPQHF.

This chain connects TRBV5-1 to TRBJ2-7; D may be TRBD2 (7 bases). V lost 4 bases to trimming and J lost 2 bases, with 16 bases between them. CDR3 length: 15 amino acids. Germline V gene lookup returns CDR1 SGHRS and CDR2 YFSETQ. This CDR3 reads CASSAARGGPYEQYF. The CDR3 DNA follows: TGCGCCAGCAGCGCAGCTAGGGGGGGACCCTACGAGCAGTACTTC.

This clonotype is a singleton in its sample. The chain recombines TRBV2 with TRBJ1-1, with D maybe TRBD1 (5 bases). This CDR3 region has 10 residues. Trimming took off 4 bases at V and 10 bases at J, with 7 bases between the two ends. The germline V gene has CDR1 SNHLY and CDR2 FYNNEI. Here the CDR3 DNA reads TGTGCCAGCAGTGGCAGGGCAGCTTTCTTT. Translating it yields CASSGRAAFF.

The chain combines TRBV28 with TRBJ2-7; no definite D call. Germline CDR1 is MDHEN and CDR2 is SYDVKM. The CDR3 loop spans 15 amino acids. Trimming took off 1 base at V and 9 bases at J, with 19 bases between the two ends. The CDR3 nucleotides read TGTGCCAGCAGTTTATCCCTTCGAAAGGAATCGGGGCAGTACTTC. Encoded protein: CASSLSLRKESGQYF.

V usage is TRBV20-1 and J usage is TRBJ1-4, with D unresolved. The V and J ends lost 6 bases and 7 bases respectively, with 15 bases between them. There are 13 residues in the CDR3. CDR1 is DFQATT, CDR2 SNEGSKA, per germline (reference sequence). The CDR3 region is CSALQDASEKLFF. The CDR3 DNA is TGCAGTGCCCTTCAGGACGCATCTGAAAAACTGTTTTTT.

This chain joins TRBV6-6 and TRBJ1-4, with D possibly TRBD1 on 6 matching bases. The V gene's germline CDR1 is MNHNY and CDR2 SVGAGI (reference sequence). This CDR3 comprises 14 residues. The V and J ends lost 6 bases and 7 bases respectively, with 15 bases between them. Here the CDR3 reads CASSPRGGSEKLFF. The CDR3 region has the DNA TGTGCCAGCAGCCCCCGGGGGGGCAGTGAAAAACTGTTTTTT.

As concerns this clonotype: This may come from a read error, since a much larger clone is one base off. The V call is TRBV11-1, the J call TRBJ2-7, with 9 bases lining up with TRBD1. Germline V lookup: CDR1 SGHAT, CDR2 FQDESV (reference sequence). The CDR3 is made up of 15 amino acids. This CDR3 is CANSPGQGISYEQYF. DNA of the CDR3: TGTGCCAACAGCCCCGGACAGGGGATTTCCTACGAGCAGTACTTC.

This clonotype has ten or more counts. As DNA, the CDR3 is TGCGCCAGCAGCACCACAGGGACCGGGGAGCTGTTTTTT. Translated: CASSTTGTGELFF. V and J are TRBV4-1 and TRBJ2-2; D is possibly TRBD1 (6 bases). The germline V gene encodes CDR1 MGHRA and CDR2 YSYEKL. The CDR3 loop spans 13 amino acids. Between the trimmed V and J ends, which lost 5 bases and 5 bases, there was a span of 9 bases.

This clonotype appeared many times. The chain has TRBV20-1 and TRBJ2-5, with 11 bases matching TRBD2. The length of the CDR3 is 15 residues. Germline V gene sequence: CDR1 DFQATT, CDR2 SNEGSKA (reference sequence). The J segment lost 2 bases and the V segment lost 6 bases, leaving 8 bases of the junction unmatched. CDR3 sequence reads: CSAPGGTSGQETQYF. The CDR3 bases are TGCAGTGCGCCCGGGGGGACTAGCGGACAAGAGACCCAGTACTTC.

The table lists this clonotype with many counts. The V call is TRBV7-2, the J call TRBJ2-1, with D hard to call. The CDR3 length is 14 residues. V lost 7 bases to trimming and J lost 1 base, with 11 bases between them. Germline V lookup: CDR1 SGHTA, CDR2 FQGNSA. The CDR3 loop reads CASTTDGSYNEQFF. The DNA for the CDR3 is TGTGCCAGCACCACGGACGGATCCTACAATGAGCAGTTCTTC.

The sample holds many counts of this clonotype. The rearrangement joins TRBV20-1 to TRBJ1-4; possibly TRBD1 for D (6 bases). V lost 8 bases, J lost 8 bases, and 12 bases lay in between. Germline CDR1 is DFQATT and CDR2 is SNEGSKA (reference sequence). The length of the CDR3 is 11 residues. The CDR3 sequence is CSTATGEKLFF. Here the CDR3 DNA reads TGCAGTACGGCGACAGGCGAAAAACTGTTTTTT.

Many counts were recorded for this clonotype. The gene calls are TRBV7-2 and TRBJ1-1, with unresolved D. V lost 4 bases to trimming and J lost 1 base, with 10 bases between them. The CDR3 contains 14 residues. From germline, CDR1 is SGHTA and CDR2 FQGNSA. The CDR3 region has the DNA TGTGCCAGCAGCTACGGACGGGCGAACACTGAAGCTTTCTTT. Amino acids: CASSYGRANTEAFF.

The chain combines TRBV28 with TRBJ1-5; the D is unclear. The CDR3 is 15 amino acids. With 2 bases removed from V and 0 bases from J, the gap between germline ends came to 8 bases. Germline CDR1 MDHEN, CDR2 SYDVKM. The CDR3 loop reads CASSLTVYSNQPQHF. CDR3 DNA: TGTGCCAGCAGTTTAACCGTTTATAGCAATCAGCCCCAGCATTTT.

In its sample, this clonotype was seen many times. The gene calls are TRBV6-6 and TRBJ2-3; D remains unclear. The CDR3 runs to 12 residues. Trimming removed 6 bases from V and 4 bases from J, with 8 bases in between. Germline-derived CDR1 and CDR2 are MNHNY and SVGAGI (reference sequence). CDR3 coding DNA: TGTGCCAGCAGCCCTCCGGCAGATACGCAGTATTTT. Its protein is CASSPPADTQYF.

The CDR3 loop reads CSALQGTAYEQYF. The CDR3 DNA follows: TGCAGTGCGCTACAGGGGACGGCCTACGAGCAGTACTTC. The chain uses TRBV20-1 and TRBJ2-7; 7 bases are shared with TRBD1. CDR3 length: 13 amino acids. CDR1 and CDR2 from the germline V gene are DFQATT and SNEGSKA (reference sequence). V trimming: 6 bases; J trimming: 2 bases; junction bases outside the gene matches: 7.

V usage is TRBV15 and J usage is TRBJ2-7; D ambiguous. The CDR3 covers 15 residues. V lost 0 bases and J lost 0, with 9 bases in between. The germline CDR1 and CDR2 sequences are LNHNV and YYDKDF (reference sequence). The CDR3 nucleotides read TGTGCCACCAGCAGAGACAGGTCAGCCTCCTACGAGCAGTACTTC. This codes for CATSRDRSASYEQYF. The full variable domain, with the rest looked up from reference TRBV15 and TRBJ2-7, is DAMVIQNPRYQVTQFGKPVTLSCSQTLNHNVMYWYQQKSSQAPKLLFHYYDKDFNNEADTPDNFQSRRPNTSFCFLDIRSPGLGDTAMYLCATSRDRSASYEQYFGPGTRLTVT.

The rearrangement uses TRBV12-3 or TRBV12-4 and TRBJ1-1, with 8 bases identical to TRBD1. This CDR3 is 16 amino acids long. J was trimmed by 5 bases and V by 5 bases; bases with no gene match: 13. As DNA, the CDR3 is TGTGCCAGCAGTCCCGGACAGGGCACCCCACGGACTGAAGCTTTCTTT. Amino acids: CASSPGQGTPRTEAFF.